One and the same sample provided the 16 T cell receptor beta chains below, sequenced in a study of post-analysis software for immune sequencing data (dated by TCRdb to the mid-2010s). Study-wide findings and limitations: Significantly higher frequencies in patients than in controls were found for a handful of TRBV segments, including TRBV5-6, TRBV5-1 and TRBV20-1.

The method was PCR. Reads for this sample came from an Illumina HiSeq 2500. Unique molecular identifiers were incorporated into TCR beta cDNA libraries to reduce PCR and sequencing biases. TCRdb itself trimmed the public reads at Q25 with fastp, ran MiXCR and retained productive beta chains. Every entry covers one CDR3 protein and lists the most common genes and DNA from its rows. The sample includes around 770,000 distinct CDR3 sequences, with around 46% observed a single time. The ten biggest clones cover roughly 4.9% of the sample. These receptors' targets are unknown. The specimen was blood. The receptors derive from a girl aged 5 to 17 with multiple sclerosis.

This clonotype was found a few times. The rearrangement joins TRBV6-5 to TRBJ2-6; 7 nucleotides align to TRBD1. Germline V gene sequence: CDR1 MNHEY, CDR2 SVGAGI. V lost 2 bases and J lost 0; bases outside the gene matches: 7. The CDR3 runs to 18 residues. This CDR3 is CASSYGTERSSGANVLTF. As DNA, the CDR3 is TGTGCCAGCAGTTACGGGACAGAGAGGAGCTCTGGGGCCAACGTCCTGACTTTC.

The V call is TRBV4-3, the J call TRBJ2-1, with a tentative D call TRBD1 (6 bases). CDR3 length: 15 residues. The V end was cut by 4 bases, the J end by 4 bases, with 14 bases between. Germline V gene data show CDR1 as LGHNA and CDR2 as YSLEER. The CDR3 is CASSPRTVPYNEQFF. The DNA of the CDR3 is TGCGCCAGCAGCCCCCGGACAGTCCCTTACAATGAGCAGTTCTTC.

The chain combines TRBV5-1 with TRBJ2-5; D is unresolved. V lost 3 bases and J lost 5, with 14 bases in between. The germline gives CDR1 SGHRS, CDR2 YFSETQ. The CDR3 sequence is 14 residues long. CDR3 amino acids: CASSYPQREETQYF. The CDR3 DNA follows: TGCGCCAGCAGCTACCCACAAAGAGAGGAGACCCAGTACTTC. The complete variable domain, with remaining parts taken from reference TRBV5-1 and TRBJ2-5, reads KAGVTQTPRYLIKTRGQQVTLSCSPISGHRSVSWYQQTPGQGLQFLFEYFSETQRNKGNFPGRFSGRQFSNSRSEMNVSTLELGDSALYLCASSYPQREETQYFGPGTRLLVL.

The rearrangement joins TRBV29-1 to TRBJ2-5; TRBD1 matches at 10 bases. The DNA matches TRBJ2-7 better at its end, which makes the J call doubtful. CDR3 length equals 15 residues. Germline V gene data show CDR1 as SQVTM and CDR2 as ANQGSEA. The CDR3 DNA follows: TGCAGCGCTAACTCCGACAGGGGGCGTTGGGGCGAGCAGTACTTC. Translated: CSANSDRGRWGEQYF.

The chain joins TRBV13 to TRBJ2-1; tentative D call: TRBD1 (6 bases). The germline V and J ends were trimmed by 4 bases and 8 bases, with 15 bases remaining between them. The germline gives CDR1 PRHDT, CDR2 FYEKMQ (reference sequence). The CDR3 runs to 14 residues. Written as DNA, the CDR3 is TGTGCCAGCAGCTCCTTACAGGGAAACCATGAGCAGTTCTTC. This translates into CASSSLQGNHEQFF.

The gene calls are TRBV27 and TRBJ2-5; 14 bases are a match to TRBD2. Germline trimming cut 5 bases from V and 5 bases from J; bases unmatched to any gene: 7. This CDR3 spans 16 amino acids. From germline, CDR1 is MNHEY and CDR2 SMNVEV (reference sequence). CDR3 residues: CASSPGTSGSIETQYF. CDR3 coding DNA: TGTGCCAGCAGTCCCGGGACTAGCGGGAGTATTGAGACCCAGTACTTC.

The chain couples TRBV6-2 or TRBV6-3 to TRBJ2-1; TRBD1 matches 7 bases. Losses at the gene ends were 7 bases for V and 7 bases for J; bases not matched to a gene: 10. Germline values: CDR1 MNHEY, CDR2 SVGEGT. The CDR3 has 14 residues. The CDR3: CASTLEGAVNEQFF. DNA of the CDR3: TGTGCCAGCACCCTAGAGGGGGCGGTAAATGAGCAGTTCTTC.

There are a few counts of this clonotype. This rearrangement joins TRBV7-8 to TRBJ2-1, with D possibly TRBD2 on 5 matching bases. V was clipped by 5 bases and J by 7 bases, with 15 bases between them. This CDR3 region has 14 residues. Germline V gene sequence: CDR1 SGHVS, CDR2 FQNEAQ. The chain's CDR3 is CASSPSVTGNEQFF. The CDR3 nucleotides are TGTGCCAGCAGCCCGAGCGTTACGGGGAATGAGCAGTTCTTC.

This clonotype was seen a handful of times. The chain uses TRBV6-5 and TRBJ2-5, with D tentatively TRBD1 (5 bases). Germline CDR1 reads MNHEY; CDR2 reads SVGAGI. The CDR3 contains 14 residues. V was clipped by 6 bases and J by 0 bases, with 11 bases between them. CDR3 amino acids: CASSQEGDQETQYF. The CDR3 region has the DNA TGTGCCAGCAGCCAAGAAGGGGACCAAGAGACCCAGTACTTC.

The chain has TRBV28 and TRBJ1-5; D is unclear. The germline V and J ends were trimmed by 2 bases and 5 bases, with 7 bases remaining between them. The germline CDR1 and CDR2 sequences are MDHEN and SYDVKM. The CDR3 is made up of 13 amino acids. CDR3 residues: CASSLVAYQPQHF. The CDR3 nucleotides are TGTGCCAGCAGTTTAGTGGCATATCAGCCCCAGCATTTT.

Notes on this clonotype: The CDR3 end shows no conserved phenylalanine or tryptophan, and so a read error is likely. The DNA is omitted, as the CDR3 cannot be located on it reliably, and the CDR3 follows TCRdb's listing. V usage is TRBV6-6 and J usage is TRBJ1-2. The CDR3 spans 12 amino acids, including both terminal residues. Looked up from germline, CDR1 is MNHNY and CDR2 is SVGAGI (reference sequence). CDR3 region: CAAGAASWGYTC.

This clonotype has a single count. V usage is TRBV7-2 and J usage is TRBJ2-2; TRBD2 agrees at 8 bases. Germline V lookup: CDR1 SGHTA, CDR2 FQGNSA. The CDR3 is 16 residues long. J gave up 6 bases and V 3 bases, and 9 bases lay outside the gene matches. CDR3 sequence (DNA): TGTGCCAGCAGCTTCACCAGCGGGAGTCGGGCCGGGGAGCTGTTTTTT. It encodes CASSFTSGSRAGELFF.

The chain recombines TRBV4-2 with TRBJ1-2, with TRBD1 matching 10 bases. Germline trimming cut 1 base from V and 2 bases from J; bases unmatched to any gene: 1. This CDR3 is built from 15 residues. In germline, CDR1 is LGHNA, CDR2 YNFKEQ. The CDR3 DNA sequence: TGTGCCAGCAGCCAAGGGACAGGGGGGAACTATGGCTACACCTTC. This gives the protein CASSQGTGGNYGYTF.

The chain has TRBV27 and TRBJ2-5; 7 positions match TRBD1. Gene TRBJ2-7 matches the end of the DNA better, so the J call may be wrong. Looked up from germline, CDR1 is MNHEY and CDR2 is SMNVEV (reference sequence). The CDR3 has 14 residues. Here the CDR3 reads CASSLRGQQYEQYF. The CDR3 DNA is TGTGCCAGCAGCCTACGGGGACAGCAGTACGAGCAGTACTTC.

The CDR3 DNA sequence: TGTGCCAGCAGCTTAGAGGGCCCCCCATGGAGCGGGAGGGCCTACGAGCAGTACTTC. Protein: CASSLEGPPWSGRAYEQYF. The chain recombines TRBV11-2 with TRBJ2-5; TRBD2 agrees at 10 bases. The closer fit of TRBJ2-7 to the DNA end suggests the J call may be wrong. The CDR3 totals 19 residues. From germline, CDR1 is SGHAT and CDR2 FQNNGV.

CDR3: CASTREAGRTYNEQFF. The DNA for the CDR3 is TGTGCCAGCACTCGGGAGGCGGGCCGAACGTACAATGAGCAGTTCTTC. The chain recombines TRBV12-3 or TRBV12-4 with TRBJ2-1; 7 bases map to TRBD2. Trimming removed 7 bases from V and 4 bases from J; junction bases left unmatched: 13. The CDR3 totals 16 residues.